This T cell receptor beta chain appears in the sequencing data of a study of cytomegalovirus exposure and HLA in healthy donors. Trimming took off 1 base at V and 0 bases at J, with 4 bases between the two ends. There are 13 residues in the CDR3. Germline V lookup: CDR1 MDHEN, CDR2 SYDVKM. Both 60 Vbeta primers and 13 Jbeta primers went into the PCR. Sequencing was performed with immunoSEQ multiplex PCR; in TCRdb, only in-frame clones are kept and a portion is missing. The sample lists 110,000 or so clones, approximately 80% occurring once. In nominal health when sampled, donors likely had unrecorded immune exposures nonetheless. This clone has a single count.

The sequence came from a woman aged 40-49 years in good health and CMV-seronegative. The sample consisted of PBMCs. The gene calls are TRBV28 and TRBJ2-7; D remains unclear. As DNA, the CDR3 is TGTGCCAGCAGTTTATCGAGCTCCTACGAGCAGTACTTC. It is translated as CASSLSSSYEQYF.